This T cell receptor beta chain was recorded in a study of cytomegalovirus exposure and HLA in healthy donors. Points from the study as a whole: Rarity marked most TCR sequences, yet some public TCRs occurred in many donors. Reports described diagnosis of cytomegalovirus status by the classifier as highly specific and sensitive. First-cohort TCR clusters tended to co-occur in the 130 or so validation repertoires, a later analysis found.

J lost 5 bases, V lost 0 bases, and 7 bases had no gene match. CDR1 and CDR2 from the germline V gene are LGHNA and YSLEER. This CDR3 region has 16 residues. Sequenced by immunoSEQ multiplex PCR; TCRdb stores in-frame clones only, minus some. Of 68,000 or so clones in the sample, approximately 91% are singletons; the top ten hold about 3%. On this clone: As yet, its antigen is unknown.

The clonotype originates from a man aged 18-30 years in good health and CMV-seronegative. The sequencing input was PBMCs. This chain joins TRBV4-3 and TRBJ2-5; 9 bases are a match to TRBD2. CDR3 in DNA: TGCGCCAGCAGCCAAGAAGGAGCGGGAGGAGAGGAGACCCAGTACTTC. It yields the protein CASSQEGAGGEETQYF.